The 11 T cell receptor beta chains reported below all come from one sample, sequenced in a study of T cells in Graves' hyperthyroidism and ophthalmopathy. TCR beta CDR3 sequences were amplified from RNA transcripts. Using the HTBI primer set, a first-round RT-PCR was run on the TCR CDR3. TCRdb re-called the multiplex PCR reads with MiXCR, one entry per CDR3 protein. There are 600,000 or so distinct CDR3 sequences in the sample; 11% to 15% occur only once, and roughly 7% lies in the top ten. The sequencing input was blood. The source of these receptors is a woman aged 18-29 years with Graves' ophthalmopathy.

This clonotype was counted ten times or more. The V and J genes are TRBV29-1 and TRBJ2-4, with D perhaps matching TRBD2 (6 bases). V shed 1 base and J shed 1 base, with 14 bases lying between them. The CDR3 runs 16 residues. Germline V gives CDR1 SQVTM, CDR2 ANQGSEA. The CDR3 DNA follows: TGCAGCGTTGAAGCCGGGGGATCCTCGGCCAAAAACATTCAGTACTTC. This encodes CSVEAGGSSAKNIQYF.

This clonotype appeared many times. The chain carries TRBV30 and TRBJ2-2, with 10 bases identical to TRBD1. The CDR3 spans 15 residues. Germline V gene sequence: CDR1 GTSNPN, CDR2 SVGIG (reference sequence). After removal of 0 bases from V and 4 bases from J, the junction contained 2 bases not matched to a gene. CDR3 nucleotide sequence: TGTGCCTGGAGTGTAGGGACAGGGGCCACCGGGGAGCTGTTTTTT. As protein: CAWSVGTGATGELFF. The full variable domain, completed using reference TRBV30 and TRBJ2-2, is SQTIHQWPATLVQPVGSPLSLECTVEGTSNPNLYWYRQAAGRGLQLLFYSVGIGQISSEVPQNLSASRPQDRQFILSSKKLLLSDSGFYLCAWSVGTGATGELFFGEGSRLTVL.

This clonotype was seen at least ten times. V gene TRBV12-3 or TRBV12-4 combines with J gene TRBJ2-1, with TRBD2 matching over 8 bases. The ends lost 6 bases at V and 8 bases at J; junction bases unmatched: 18. The length of the CDR3 is 17 residues. The CDR3 protein is CASSSDLAAGGLYEQFF. The DNA for the CDR3 is TGTGCCAGCAGCTCAGACCTAGCGGCGGGAGGTCTATATGAGCAGTTCTTC.

This clonotype was found many times. The chain links TRBV29-1 to TRBJ2-2; D possibly uses TRBD1 or TRBD2 (6 bases each). The ends were cut back, 0 bases at V and 6 bases at J, with 14 bases in the middle. This CDR3 spans 15 amino acids. Per germline, CDR1 SQVTM and CDR2 ANQGSEA. CDR3 sequence reads: CSVEDHGGRAGELFF. CDR3 sequence (DNA): TGCAGCGTTGAAGATCATGGGGGGCGCGCCGGGGAGCTGTTTTTT.

This clonotype turned up a few times. The chain uses TRBV24-1 and TRBJ2-5; D is ambiguous. Germline lookup yields CDR1 KGHDR and CDR2 SFDVKD. Trimming shortened V by 5 bases and J by 0 bases, and 6 bases separated the two germline ends. CDR3 size: 13 residues. The CDR3 is CATSGSYQETQYF. The CDR3 DNA follows: TGTGCCACCAGTGGATCGTACCAAGAGACCCAGTACTTC.

This clonotype was picked up a small number of times. J is TRBJ2-2 and V is TRBV30; D unclear. V was shortened by 4 bases and J by 14 bases, with 17 bases between the two germline ends. The length of the CDR3 is 12 residues. Germline V CDR1 and CDR2: GTSNPN, SVGIG (reference sequence). CDR3 bases: TGTGCCTGGATGGGTCCCCTCTTGGAACTGTTTTTT. Translation: CAWMGPLLELFF. Variable domain in full (rest from reference TRBV30 and TRBJ2-2): SQTIHQWPATLVQPVGSPLSLECTVEGTSNPNLYWYRQAAGRGLQLLFYSVGIGQISSEVPQNLSASRPQDRQFILSSKKLLLSDSGFYLCAWMGPLLELFFGEGSRLTVL.

The chain uses TRBV27 and TRBJ1-6; D remains unclear. Germline V lookup: CDR1 MNHEY, CDR2 SMNVEV (reference sequence). The CDR3 contains 13 residues. V was cut by 3 bases and J by 11 bases, with 11 bases left in between. As DNA, the CDR3 is TGTGCCAGCAGTTTTGACCCCCTTACACCCCTCCACTTT. As protein: CASSFDPLTPLHF.

This clonotype appeared many times. This chain links TRBV7-2 with TRBJ2-5; D may be TRBD1 (5 bases). Trimming pared 1 base from V and 4 bases from J, leaving 13 bases between. The length of the CDR3 is 15 residues. CDR1 and CDR2 (germline): SGHTA, FQGNSA. The CDR3 spells CASSLGSGRLETQYF. In nucleotides, the CDR3 is TGTGCCAGCAGCTTAGGTTCAGGGCGTTTAGAGACCCAGTACTTC. The variable domain in full, completed from reference TRBV7-2 and TRBJ2-5, reads GAGVSQSPSNKVTEKGKDVELRCDPISGHTALYWYRQSLGQGLEFLIYFQGNSAPDKSGLPSDRFSAERTGGSVSTLTIQRTQQEDSAVYLCASSLGSGRLETQYFGPGTRLLVL.

In this sample, this clonotype turned up many times. The rearrangement joins TRBV27 to TRBJ1-2, with 9 bases fitting TRBD1. CDR3 size: 15 residues. Germline CDR1 reads MNHEY; CDR2 reads SMNVEV (reference sequence). V trimming: 5 bases; J trimming: 5 bases; junction bases outside the gene matches: 9. The CDR3 nucleotides are TGTGCCAGCAGTGAAGGACAGGGGAAATGGTATGGCTACACCTTC. Protein product: CASSEGQGKWYGYTF.

This clonotype has at least ten counts. The chain uses TRBV11-2 and TRBJ2-4; D unresolved. The CDR3 sequence is 11 residues long. Trimming took 0 bases from V and 9 from J, leaving 3 bases between them. Germline V gives CDR1 SGHAT, CDR2 FQNNGV. The CDR3 DNA follows: TGTGCCAGCAGCTTAGAGCGCATTCAGTACTTC. Amino acids: CASSLERIQYF. Full variable domain (missing parts from reference TRBV11-2 and TRBJ2-4): EAGVAQSPRYKIIEKRQSVAFWCNPISGHATLYWYQQILGQGPKLLIQFQNNGVVDDSQLPKDRFSAERLKGVDSTLKIQPAKLEDSAVYLCASSLERIQYFGAGTRLSVL.

There are a few counts of this clonotype. The gene calls are TRBV19 and TRBJ2-1, with 7 bases fitting TRBD1. CDR1 and CDR2 from the germline V gene are LNHDA and SQIVND (reference sequence). CDR3 length equals 15 residues. After removal of 7 bases from V and 0 bases from J, the junction contained 6 bases not matched to a gene. The CDR3 sequence is CASKRGRSSYNEQFF. The DNA for the CDR3 is TGTGCCAGTAAAAGGGGGCGGAGCTCCTACAATGAGCAGTTCTTC.